This T cell receptor (beta chain) was recorded in a study of blood T cells in healthy people across ages (dated by TCRdb to the mid-2010s). Study-wide context: In model experiments, roughly one uniquely barcoded TCR beta cDNA molecule per two T cells was captured by template switching. The study measured age-related changes in TCR beta repertoire diversity using deep sequencing normalized with unique cDNA molecular identifiers. The donors were divided into four age groups: young (average 16 years), middle-aged (roughly 40), aged (roughly 60) and long-lived (about 80). Donors of different ages were randomly distributed across sequencing lanes to avoid experimental bias. For two donors (one aged 18 to 30 and one aged 80 or older), the study analyzed two additional independent replicas of 1 million unique cDNA reads from the same blood draw. What the work shows at the level of the full study, not this receptor alone: Because donor CMV infection status was unknown, age-related changes in expanded clonotypes were potentially confounded. The long-lived group showed more naive CD4+ T cells, fewer expanded clones and increased TCR diversity than the aged group, suggesting age selection. Estimates of total diversity based on one million sequenced T cells were regarded as lower bounds and as underestimates. Observed TCR beta diversity per million T cells fell roughly linearly with age, and a significant reduction was already apparent by age about 43. Because profiling used bulk unsorted PBMCs, naive and antigen-experienced compartments could not be compared conclusively. Observed TCR beta diversity correlated strongly with the percentage of naive T cells measured by flow cytometry.

The roughly 42 donors, aged roughly 6 to 90 years, were systemically healthy Caucasian individuals from Russia. Approximately 9.7 milliliters of peripheral blood were drawn from each donor into EDTA-treated Vacutainer tubes. Ficoll-Paque density-gradient centrifugation was used to isolate PBMCs, with at least 7 million obtained per sample. Trizol reagent was used to extract total RNA from the PBMCs, yielding at least 5.5 micrograms per sample. Naive CD45RAhigh/CD27high T cell percentages were measured by flow cytometry on a PBMC aliquot from every donor. The protocol used for the library was 5' RACE. Sequencing instrument: Illumina HiSeq 2500. A second PCR of about 6 to 12 cycles was performed with a sample-barcoded 5' primer and a J-beta primer mix. A unique molecular identifier was introduced onto each TCR beta cDNA molecule by a template-switch 5' adaptor carrying 12 random nucleotides. Each sample yielded at least 2.5 million CDR3-containing paired-end reads. The Mint cDNA synthesis kit, primed by a TRBC-specific oligonucleotide, was used to synthesize first-strand cDNA from all RNA. All cDNA was treated with uracil-DNA glycosylase and then went through a first 18-cycle PCR with the universal primers M1SS and BC2_uni_R. In the paper's pipeline: Normalization of each sample was performed by random selection of 1 million high-quality reads, each carrying a distinct molecular identifier. Reads sharing molecular identifiers were discarded rather than binned into consensus sequences. MiTCR, set to a Q25 quality threshold and the strictest error-elimination algorithm, was used for CDR3 identification, clonotype clustering and error correction. A nonparametric unseen species model with Euler transformation was used to estimate lower-bound total TCR beta diversity. In TCRdb, the public reads were trimmed at Q25 with fastp and aligned with MiXCR, with productive beta chains retained. A single entry per CDR3 protein holds the most common genes and DNA from its merged rows. The V and J calls follow TCRdb's processing rather than the paper's. This sample has nearly 800,000 distinct CDR3 sequences in its table, and just over 55% of those were observed once. The top ten clonotypes cover approximately 24% of the sample.

From the germline V gene (reference sequence), CDR1 is DFQATT and CDR2 is SNEGSKA. V gives up 0 bases and J gives up 1 base, and the segment between their germline ends measures 10 bases. From its cysteine to its phenylalanine, the CDR3 spans 14 amino acids. The only DNA kept is the CDR3, 42 bases in frame from the first base. On this clonotype: Its antigen is not yet known. Base qualities are not recorded, but no much larger clone differs from it by a single base.

Sequences were obtained from blood. The TCR was taken from a middle-aged man in good health. The rearrangement joined TRBV20-1 to TRBJ2-7, with a weak D call of TRBD1 (6 bases match). The CDR3 here reads CSAREGQLSYEQYF. The nucleotides are TGCAGTGCTAGAGAAGGACAGCTTTCCTACGAGCAGTACTTC.